This entry describes one T cell receptor beta chain. This clone's antigen is unknown. Base qualities are missing; no much larger clone stands one base away. Library preparation was by RACE. The reads were generated on a NextSeq 500. During library preparation, unique molecular identifiers were attached to individual cDNA molecules so that TCRs could be counted quantitatively and reproducibly. Each blood RNA sample was used to sequence both TCR alpha and TCR beta chains. The study's own analysis went as follows. The median number of TCRs per sample was approximately 98,000, ranging from about 20,000 to 700,000. The Decombinator software suite was used to annotate V, J and CDR3 in the TCR reads. To make PS versus PT1 abundance plots, every sample was subsampled to the same number of TCRs (28,000). Expanded TCRs were defined as absent before sensitization and observed at least eight times at the 2-week time point. TCRdb trimmed public reads at Q25 via fastp, called clones via MiXCR and kept in-frame beta chains. Rows with one shared CDR3 protein collapse into an entry with the most common genes and DNA. The V and J calls and clone size come from TCRdb's table, not from the authors' own analysis. This sample lists 70,000 to 75,000 distinct CDR3 sequences; approximately 32% were detected once. The ten largest clonotypes hold about 9.6% of the sample.

The intended sense of this specimen's time point label: patch test 1, 2 weeks after DPC sensitization. This specimen's treatment or condition label, interpreted: therapeutic diphenylcyclopropenone sensitization with weekly scalp DPC. At every patch-test visit, the blood draw took place before the patch test was put on. Patients were eligible if aged 18 to 70, diagnosed with alopecia and judged suitable for DPC therapy, and pregnant patients were excluded. Total RNA was isolated from unfractionated whole blood collected in Tempus Blood RNA tubes. Ends trimmed: V by 1 base, J by 7 bases; bases unmatched to a gene: 6. The germline V gene (reference sequence) gives CDR1 as DFQATT and CDR2 as SNEGSKA. The CDR3 measures 14 amino acids from cysteine to phenylalanine. The read is trimmed to its CDR3 DNA, 42 bases read in frame from base 1. This sample was included in a study of human T cells and chemical hapten exposure (dated by TCRdb to about 2021). Background on the whole study: For sensitization, 2% DPC in acetone was applied to a 2 cm by 2 cm area of upper inner arm skin. Throughout the study period of roughly 24 weeks, patients also received therapeutic DPC doses to the scalp every week. Patch testing was done on the upper back using Finn chambers containing 0.01% DPC, and results were scored after 6 days according to International Contact Dermatitis Research Group standards. The mostly female patient cohort included alopecia areata with under or over 50% scalp involvement, alopecia totalis and alopecia universalis. Libraries were combined into a pool for sequencing, and differences in TCR yield between samples came mainly from small differences in library volumes within the pool. The study tracked peripheral blood TCR repertoire changes in vivo during primary and secondary sensitization to the hapten diphenylcyclopropenone (DPC) in alopecia patients. Patient blood was sampled pre-sensitization (week 0) and at 2, 6 and about 24 weeks after DPC sensitization. Under 30 alopecia patients gave blood for TCR sequencing at one to four time points (pre-sensitization, 2, 6 and 24 weeks). Summary of the overall study and its limitations: Patch test score was positively correlated with the number of PT1 expanded TCRs, with significance at thresholds 8, 16 and 32 but not at 4. Alopecia, a presumed autoimmune disease, was present in all patients, so the immune response of the patients might differ from that of healthy individuals. Significantly more large CDR3 similarity clusters were formed by expanded TCRs than by pre-sensitization or healthy control sets, consistent with antigen-driven responses. After repeated subsampling, changes were observed in the strength of the expansion versus patch-test correlation and in the threshold at which the correlation became significant. The number of TCRs above 1 in 1000 frequency did not change with DPC sensitization; there was no evidence of global repertoire structure alterations.

The sequence was collected from a man aged 35-49 years with alopecia areata. Some clones in this sample may be carry-over from other donors' samples. The sequences come from whole blood, collected in connection with sensitization to the hapten diphenylcyclopropenone (DPC). The chain is encoded by TRBV20-1 joined to TRBJ2-7; TRBD2 lines up with 11 middle nucleotides. In nucleotides, the sequence is TGCAGTGCTAGAGCGGTAGCGGGAGGGTGGGAGCAGTACTTC. It translates as CSARAVAGGWEQYF.